The table lists the clone carrying this T cell receptor beta chain with a few counts. Its cognate antigen is unknown. These data are taken from a study of T-cell memory formation after mild COVID-19. Study-wide background: Among the donors, TCR clusters were largely specific to each donor.

This CDR3 contains 19 residues. Per the germline V gene, CDR1 is SGHVS and CDR2 is FNYEAQ. The trim removed 3 bases at V and 0 bases at J, leaving 12 bases unmatched. Study-wide results and limits: The finding that pre-infection memory included some responding clones suggested that cross-reactive memory joined. Still unconfirmed is whether the second-wave clones peaking on day 37 recognized SARS-CoV-2. Mainly in CM and EM were contracting CD4+ clones; CD8+ were in EMRA.

TCRdb ran MiXCR on the 5' RACE reads and lists one entry per CDR3 protein. Of more than 150,000 distinct CDR3 sequences in the sample, approximately 17% were seen once. Material: PBMCs or a T cell subset sorted from them (not recorded which). The V call is TRBV7-6, the J call TRBJ2-1, with 9 bases identical to TRBD2. The sequence was obtained from a man aged 18 to 30 who had mild COVID-19 (a few samples of this study predate the infection). Cell type and time point are not known. The CDR3 nucleotides read TGTGCCAGCAGCTTTAAGGTTAATAGCGGGGGTAACTCCTACAATGAGCAGTTCTTC. Residues: CASSFKVNSGGNSYNEQFF.